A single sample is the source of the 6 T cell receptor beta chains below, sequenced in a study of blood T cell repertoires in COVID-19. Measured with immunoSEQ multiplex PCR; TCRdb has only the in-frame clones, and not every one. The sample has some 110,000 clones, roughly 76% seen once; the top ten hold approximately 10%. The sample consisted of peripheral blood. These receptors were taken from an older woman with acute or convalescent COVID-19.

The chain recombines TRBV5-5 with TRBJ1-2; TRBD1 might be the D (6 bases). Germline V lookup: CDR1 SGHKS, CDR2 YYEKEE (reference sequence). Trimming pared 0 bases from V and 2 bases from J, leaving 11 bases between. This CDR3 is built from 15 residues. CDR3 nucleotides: TGTGCCAGCAGCTTGGTGCTGGGGGCGAACTATGGCTACACCTTC. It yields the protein CASSLVLGANYGYTF.

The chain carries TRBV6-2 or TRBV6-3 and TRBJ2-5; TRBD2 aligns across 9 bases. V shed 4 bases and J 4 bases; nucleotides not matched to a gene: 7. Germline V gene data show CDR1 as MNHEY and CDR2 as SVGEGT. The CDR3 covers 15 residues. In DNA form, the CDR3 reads TGTGCCAGCAGTTTGGTAGCGGGAGTTGGAGAGACCCAGTACTTC. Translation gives CASSLVAGVGETQYF.

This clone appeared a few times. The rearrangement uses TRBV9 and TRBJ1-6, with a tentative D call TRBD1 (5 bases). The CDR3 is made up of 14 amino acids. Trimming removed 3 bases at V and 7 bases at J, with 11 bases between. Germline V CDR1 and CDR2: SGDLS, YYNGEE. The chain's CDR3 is CASSEDISNSPLHF. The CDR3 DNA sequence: TGTGCCAGCAGCGAGGACATATCGAATTCACCCCTCCACTTT. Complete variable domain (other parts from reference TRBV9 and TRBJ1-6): DSGVTQTPKHLITATGQRVTLRCSPRSGDLSVYWYQQSLDQGLQFLIQYYNGEERAKGNILERFSAQQFPDLHSELNLSSLELGDSALYFCASSEDISNSPLHFGNGTRLTVT.

The CDR3 spells CASSGGQGAYEQYF. The CDR3 DNA follows: TGTGCCAGCAGTGGGGGACAGGGCGCCTACGAGCAGTACTTC. The V and J genes are TRBV27 and TRBJ2-7; TRBD1 matches at 9 bases. This CDR3 comprises 14 residues. From germline, CDR1 is MNHEY and CDR2 SMNVEV (reference sequence). J was trimmed by 2 bases and V by 5 bases; bases with no gene match: 4.

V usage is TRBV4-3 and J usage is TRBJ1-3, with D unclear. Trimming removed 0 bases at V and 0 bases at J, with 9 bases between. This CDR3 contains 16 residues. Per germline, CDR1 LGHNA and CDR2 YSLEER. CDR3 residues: CASSQDLASSGNTIYF. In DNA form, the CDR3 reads TGCGCCAGCAGCCAAGATCTGGCAAGCTCTGGAAACACCATATATTTT.

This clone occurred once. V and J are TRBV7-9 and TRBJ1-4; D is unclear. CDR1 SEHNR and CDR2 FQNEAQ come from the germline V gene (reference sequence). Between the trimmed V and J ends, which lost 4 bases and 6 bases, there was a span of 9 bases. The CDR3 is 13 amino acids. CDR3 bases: TGTGCCAGCAGCTCTCCCCCCCATGAAAAACTGTTTTTT. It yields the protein CASSSPPHEKLFF.